This T cell receptor (beta chain) was sequenced for a study of PD-1 blockade in classical Hodgkin lymphoma. Some clones are missing from TCRdb's copy, which holds only in-frame ones; the method was immunoSEQ multiplex PCR. Here the sample spans some 28,000 clones, 82% being singletons. V was trimmed by 0 bases and J by 11 bases, leaving 8 bases between them. Per germline, CDR1 MRHNA and CDR2 SNTAGT. The CDR3 is made up of 13 amino acids. The time point was: cycle 4 day 1 (C4D1), after less than 7 weeks of nivolumab. Each and every patient relapsed after autologous stem cell transplantation, and patients got differing brentuximab vedotin exposure.

The sequencing here drew on peripheral blood mononuclear cells (PBMCs), taken before the fourth cycle of nivolumab. The receptor comes from a human donor with classical Hodgkin lymphoma. The rearrangement joins TRBV6-4 to TRBJ1-6, with D unresolved. The CDR3 here is CASSDSEQTPLHF. The CDR3 coding sequence is TGTGCCAGCAGTGACTCAGAGCAAACACCCCTCCACTTT.